Listed here is a single T cell receptor (beta chain). These data are taken from a study of technical replicates of blood from four donors. Germline V gene data show CDR1 as SGHTA and CDR2 as FQGNSA. The V gene lost 3 bases and the J gene lost 0 bases, with 12 bases spanning the gap. The CDR3 has 16 amino acids. The table came from immunoSEQ multiplex PCR; TCRdb's copy has only in-frame clones and leaves some out. The table lists roughly 80,000 clones, 90% to 95% of them singletons. The TCR comes from a human donor in good health. The source material was T cells isolated from PBMCs. This chain joins TRBV7-2 and TRBJ2-1; D gene ambiguous. CDR3 protein: CASSFGGKVSYNEQFF. CDR3 sequence (DNA): TGTGCCAGCAGCTTTGGCGGAAAGGTCTCCTACAATGAGCAGTTCTTC.